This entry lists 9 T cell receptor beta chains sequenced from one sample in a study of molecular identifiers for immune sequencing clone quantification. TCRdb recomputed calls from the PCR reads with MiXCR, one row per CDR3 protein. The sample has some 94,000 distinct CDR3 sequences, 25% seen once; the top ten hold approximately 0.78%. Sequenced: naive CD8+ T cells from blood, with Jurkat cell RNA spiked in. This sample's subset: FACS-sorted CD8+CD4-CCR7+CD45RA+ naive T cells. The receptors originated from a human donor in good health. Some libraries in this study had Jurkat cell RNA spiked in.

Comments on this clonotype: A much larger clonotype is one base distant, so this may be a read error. CDR3 bases: TGCAGTGTCCGGGGGGATCTGAATGCCCCCCGGGAAAAACTGTTTTTT. Translation: CSVRGDLNAPREKLFF. The chain links TRBV20-1 to TRBJ1-4, with TRBD1 as a possible D gene (5 bases). V lost 7 bases, J lost 8 bases, and 26 bases lay in between. CDR1 is DFQATT and CDR2 is SNEGSKA in the germline V gene (reference sequence). The CDR3 loop spans 16 amino acids.

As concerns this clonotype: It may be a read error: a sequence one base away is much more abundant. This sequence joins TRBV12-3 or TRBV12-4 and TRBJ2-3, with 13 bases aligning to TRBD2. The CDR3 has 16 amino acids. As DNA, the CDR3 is TGTGCCGGCAGTAAGGGACTAGCGGGGATCACAGATACGCAGTATTTT. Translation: CAGSKGLAGITDTQYF.

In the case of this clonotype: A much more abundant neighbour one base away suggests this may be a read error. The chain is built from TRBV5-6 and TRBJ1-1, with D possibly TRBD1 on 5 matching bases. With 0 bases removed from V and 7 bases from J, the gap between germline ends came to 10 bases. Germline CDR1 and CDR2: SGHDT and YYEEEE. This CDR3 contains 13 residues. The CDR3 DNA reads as TGTGCCAGCAGCTTGGGTTGGGGGGTTGAAGCTTTCTTT. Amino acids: CASSLGWGVEAFF.

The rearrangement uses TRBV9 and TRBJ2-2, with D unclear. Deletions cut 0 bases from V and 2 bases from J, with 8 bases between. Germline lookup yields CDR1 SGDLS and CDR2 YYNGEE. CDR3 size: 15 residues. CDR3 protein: CASSVAEDNTGELFF. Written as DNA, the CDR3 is TGTGCCAGCAGCGTAGCTGAGGACAACACCGGGGAGCTGTTTTTT.

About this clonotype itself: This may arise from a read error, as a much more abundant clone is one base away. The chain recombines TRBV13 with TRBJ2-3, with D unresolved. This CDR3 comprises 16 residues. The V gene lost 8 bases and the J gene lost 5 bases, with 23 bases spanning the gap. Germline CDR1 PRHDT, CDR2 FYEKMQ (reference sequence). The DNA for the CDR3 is TGTGCCAGCCGCCCAAAATTGGGGTCGAATTTAGATACGCAGTATTTT. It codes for CASRPKLGSNLDTQYF.

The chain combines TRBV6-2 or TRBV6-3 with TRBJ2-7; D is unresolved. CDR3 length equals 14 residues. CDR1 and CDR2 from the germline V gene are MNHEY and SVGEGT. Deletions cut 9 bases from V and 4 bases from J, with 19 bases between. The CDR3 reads CASRTDGWSYEQYF. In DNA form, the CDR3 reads TGTGCCAGTAGAACCGACGGATGGTCTTACGAGCAGTACTTC.

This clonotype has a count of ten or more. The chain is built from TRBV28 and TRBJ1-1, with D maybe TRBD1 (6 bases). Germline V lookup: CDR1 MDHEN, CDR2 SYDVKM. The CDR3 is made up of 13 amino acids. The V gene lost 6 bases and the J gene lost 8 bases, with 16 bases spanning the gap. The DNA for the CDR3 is TGTGCCAGCAGCCTGTGGGGGGCTGCAGAAGCTTTCTTT. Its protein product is CASSLWGAAEAFF.

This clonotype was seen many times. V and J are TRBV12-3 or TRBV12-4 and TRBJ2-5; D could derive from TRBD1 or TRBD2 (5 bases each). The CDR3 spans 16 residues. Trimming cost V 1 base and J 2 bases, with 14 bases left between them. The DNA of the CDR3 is TGTGCCAGCAGTTTAGTGGGGGTAGTACCTCAAGAGACCCAGTACTTC. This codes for CASSLVGVVPQETQYF.

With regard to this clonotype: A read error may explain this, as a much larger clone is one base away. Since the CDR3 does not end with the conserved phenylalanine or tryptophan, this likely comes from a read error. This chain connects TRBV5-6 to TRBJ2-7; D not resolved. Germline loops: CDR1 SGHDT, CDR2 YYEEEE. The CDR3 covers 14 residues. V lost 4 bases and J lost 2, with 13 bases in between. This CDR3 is CASSPYYGTYEQYI. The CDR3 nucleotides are TGTGCCAGCAGCCCGTACTATGGCACCTACGAGCAGTACATC.